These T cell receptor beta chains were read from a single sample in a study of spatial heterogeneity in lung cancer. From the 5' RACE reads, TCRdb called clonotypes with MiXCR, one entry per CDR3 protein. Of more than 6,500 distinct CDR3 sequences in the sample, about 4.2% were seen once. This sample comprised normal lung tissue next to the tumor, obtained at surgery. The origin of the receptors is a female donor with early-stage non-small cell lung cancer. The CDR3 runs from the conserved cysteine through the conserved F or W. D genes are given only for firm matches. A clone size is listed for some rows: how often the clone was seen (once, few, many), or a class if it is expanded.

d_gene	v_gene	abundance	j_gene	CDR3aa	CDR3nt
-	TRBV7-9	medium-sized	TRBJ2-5	CASSRAPRGQETQYF	TGTGCCAGCAGCAGGGCCCCGAGGGGCCAAGAGACCCAGTACTTC
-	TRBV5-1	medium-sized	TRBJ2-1	CASSLGQNEQFF	TGCGCCAGCAGCCTCGGACAGAATGAGCAGTTCTTC
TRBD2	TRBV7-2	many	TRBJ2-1	CASSLDNRGEFF	TGTGCCAGCAGCTTAGATAACCGGGGGGAGTTCTTC
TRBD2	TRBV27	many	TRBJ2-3	CASSKRAGPDTQYF	TGTGCCAGCAGTAAGCGAGCGGGGCCAGATACGCAGTATTTT
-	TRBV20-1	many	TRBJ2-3	CSAFDGLSPDTQYF	TGCAGTGCTTTCGACGGACTCTCCCCAGATACGCAGTATTTT
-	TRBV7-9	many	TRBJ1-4	CASSSGPATNEKLFF	TGTGCCAGCAGTTCAGGGCCAGCAACTAATGAAAAACTGTTTTTT
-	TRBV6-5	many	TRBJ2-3	CASRASLPTDTQYF	TGTGCCAGCAGGGCGAGTTTGCCCACAGATACGCAGTATTTT
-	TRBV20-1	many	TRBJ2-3	CSAGEDILDTDTQYF	TGCAGTGCCGGGGAGGACATTCTAGACACAGATACGCAGTATTTT
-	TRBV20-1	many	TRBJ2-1	CSARALRGEYEQFF	TGCAGTGCTAGAGCTCTGCGGGGAGAGTATGAGCAGTTCTTC
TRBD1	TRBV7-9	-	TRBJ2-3	CASSLTTGGFDTQYF	TGTGCCAGCAGCTTAACGACAGGGGGATTTGATACGCAGTATTTT
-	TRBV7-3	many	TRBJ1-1	CASSPEHHVNTEAFF	TGTGCCAGCAGCCCCGAACACCATGTGAACACTGAAGCTTTCTTT
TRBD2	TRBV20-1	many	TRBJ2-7	CSARDYASYEQYF	TGCAGTGCCCGGGACTACGCCTCCTACGAGCAGTACTTC
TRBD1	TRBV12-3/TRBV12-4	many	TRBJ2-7	CASSSRQGSDEQYF	TGTGCCAGCAGCAGCCGACAGGGTTCCGACGAGCAGTACTTC
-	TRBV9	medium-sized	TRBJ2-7	CASSVGGGGEQYF	TGTGCCAGCAGCGTGGGCGGGGGCGGCGAGCAGTACTTC
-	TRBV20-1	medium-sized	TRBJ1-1	CSARGPGGSGTEAFF	TGCAGTGCTAGAGGTCCAGGCGGTAGTGGGACTGAAGCTTTCTTT
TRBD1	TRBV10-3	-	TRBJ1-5	CAISDGQGGNQPQHF	TGTGCCATCAGCGACGGACAGGGTGGCAATCAGCCCCAGCATTTT
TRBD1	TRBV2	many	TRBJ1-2	CASSWGQGGGYTF	TGTGCCAGCAGTTGGGGACAGGGGGGTGGCTACACCTTC
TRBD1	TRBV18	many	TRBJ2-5	CASSPAGGLVETQYF	TGTGCCAGCTCACCGGCAGGGGGCCTTGTAGAGACCCAGTACTTC
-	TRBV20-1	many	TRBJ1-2	CSAREAEAFYGYTF	TGCAGTGCTAGAGAGGCGGAGGCGTTCTATGGCTACACCTTC
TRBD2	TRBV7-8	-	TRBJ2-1	CASSLTSALYNEQFF	TGTGCCAGCAGCTTGACTAGCGCTTTATACAATGAGCAGTTCTTC
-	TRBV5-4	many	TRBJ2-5	CASSLAYSATQETQYF	TGTGCCAGCAGCTTGGCATATAGCGCCACTCAAGAGACCCAGTACTTC
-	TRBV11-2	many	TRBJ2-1	CASSFLDNEQFF	TGTGCCAGCAGCTTTTTGGACAATGAGCAGTTCTTC
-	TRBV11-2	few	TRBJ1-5	CASSFGTDSNQPQHF	TGTGCCAGCAGCTTTGGGACGGATAGCAATCAGCCCCAGCATTTT
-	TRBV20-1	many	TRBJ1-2	CSARAIQGHNGRNYGYTF	TGCAGTGCTAGGGCTATCCAGGGGCACAACGGACGGAACTATGGCTACACCTTC
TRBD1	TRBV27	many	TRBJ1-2	CASSFSTGGAYGYTF	TGTGCCAGCAGTTTCTCGACAGGGGGCGCCTATGGCTACACCTTC
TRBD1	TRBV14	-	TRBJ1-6	CASSQDAGGGSPLHF	TGTGCCAGCAGCCAAGACGCAGGGGGCGGTTCACCCCTCCACTTT
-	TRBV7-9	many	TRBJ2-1	CASSLGWTVGDEQFF	TGTGCCAGCAGCTTAGGGTGGACAGTTGGTGATGAGCAGTTCTTC
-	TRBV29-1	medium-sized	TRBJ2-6	CSVVWAGDYSGANVLTF	TGCAGCGTTGTTTGGGCAGGGGACTACTCTGGGGCCAACGTCCTGACTTTC
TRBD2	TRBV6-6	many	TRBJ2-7	CASSYNLAGASYEQYF	TGTGCCAGCAGTTACAATCTAGCGGGGGCCTCCTACGAGCAGTACTTC